This T cell receptor (beta chain) was sequenced for a study of T-cell memory formation after mild COVID-19. TCRdb redid the calling of the 5' RACE reads with MiXCR, one entry per CDR3 protein. The sample holds some 450,000 distinct CDR3 sequences, about a sixth seen once. The CDR3 has 13 amino acids. V gave up 1 base and J gave up 5 bases; unmatched junction bases: 1. Germline V lookup: CDR1 LGHNA, CDR2 YNFKEQ. This clonotype has at least ten counts. The sample was PBMCs or a T cell subset sorted from them (not recorded which). The clonotype originates from a man aged 18 to 30 who had mild COVID-19 (a few samples of this study predate the infection). Cell type and time point are not known. The chain couples TRBV4-2 to TRBJ2-5; 7 positions match TRBD2. CDR3 loop: CASSQAGGETQYF. The CDR3 nucleotides read TGTGCCAGCAGCCAAGCCGGGGGGGAGACCCAGTACTTC.